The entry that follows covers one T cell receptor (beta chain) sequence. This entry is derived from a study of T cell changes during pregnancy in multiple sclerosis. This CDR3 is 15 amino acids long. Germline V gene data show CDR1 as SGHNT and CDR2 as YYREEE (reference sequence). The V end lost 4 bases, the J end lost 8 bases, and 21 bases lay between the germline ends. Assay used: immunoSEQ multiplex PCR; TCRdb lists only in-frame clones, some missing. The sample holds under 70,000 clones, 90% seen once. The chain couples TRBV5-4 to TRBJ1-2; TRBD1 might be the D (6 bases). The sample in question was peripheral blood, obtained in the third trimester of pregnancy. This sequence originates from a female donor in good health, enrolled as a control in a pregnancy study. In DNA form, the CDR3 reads TGTGCCAGCAGCCCGGGCGGGGGCGCGGGTTTCGGCTACACCTTC. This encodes CASSPGGGAGFGYTF.